This entry features one T cell receptor beta chain sequence. Its target is unknown. Nominally healthy donors provided the samples, though records likely missed some immune exposures. The source of the sample is a study of cytomegalovirus exposure and HLA in healthy donors. Study-level points and caveats: A later analysis linked a missense DCLRE1C variant to TCR beta V- and J-gene trimming.

The PCR had 60 Vbeta and 13 Jbeta primers. The table came from immunoSEQ multiplex PCR; TCRdb's copy has only in-frame clones and leaves some out. The data contain around 180,000 clones, about 72% of them seen just once; the ten biggest clones take up about 1.6%. From germline, CDR1 is SGHTA and CDR2 FQGTGA. Unmatched junction bases numbered 5, after V lost 4 bases and J lost 9 bases. CDR3 size: 14 residues. This chain uses TRBV7-3 with TRBJ1-6; 8 bases are a match to TRBD1. The sequenced sample consisted of PBMCs. The receptor was isolated from a girl under 18 in good health and CMV-seronegative. In DNA form, the CDR3 reads TGTGCCAGCAGCTCCGGACAGGGATCTTCACCCCTCCACTTT. Its translation is CASSSGQGSSPLHF.